This entry describes one TCR beta chain. This clonotype was found many times. What this receptor recognizes is not known. The record has no base qualities; no much larger clone is one base away. The lymph node samples were taken from the axillary draining lymph nodes of breast cancer patients. The CDR3 starts with the cysteine, ends with the phenylalanine, and has 12 residues. Here the CDR3 DNA is all that survives: 36 bases in frame from base 1. V is pared back by 6 bases and J by 5 bases, with 9 bases lying between the germline termini. Looking up the germline V gene yields CDR1 SNHLY and CDR2 FYNNEI. Sequencing used an Illumina HiSeq 2000. TCR beta chain libraries were generated by multiplex PCR amplification. The amplified TCR beta chain products were analyzed by high-throughput sequencing. The raw public reads went through TCRdb reprocessing: fastp at Q25, MiXCR clone calling, in-frame beta chains kept. All rows with the same CDR3 protein become a single entry with the most common DNA and genes. Counted in this sample were fewer than 150,000 distinct CDR3 sequences; approximately 22% of them appeared once. The ten largest clones take up around 2.2% of the sample.

The entry originates in a study of breast tumors, draining lymph nodes, adjacent tissues listed by TCRdb under 2016. Background on the whole study: In breast cancer patients, the study compared the TCR beta repertoires of tumor, adjacent nontumor tissue and axillary lymph nodes. The study was designed to assess the relationships and possible T-cell exchange between tumor, surrounding tissue and draining lymph node repertoires in human breast cancer. The paper as a whole reports these results and caveats: The similarity between tumor and nontumor tissue repertoires was significantly greater in luminal-like breast cancer than in basal-like breast cancer. A scenario in which most tumor T cells derive from the lymph node and then expand within tumor tissue was judged to be consistent with the data. Rather than being directly demonstrated, the conclusion that tumor T cells originate in lymph nodes was presented as consistent with a hypothesis. T-cell repertoire diversity in tumors was found to be lower than in lymph nodes but higher than in nontumor tissue, and preferential V and J gene usage was observed.

This TCR was recovered from a female donor with breast cancer. Some clones in this sample may be carry-over from other donors' samples. The chain uses TRBV2 and TRBJ2-3, and TRBD2 may be the D gene, going by 6 matching bases. The sequencing sample was made of axillary lymph node tissue. The CDR3 is CASRLALDTQYF. The nucleotide sequence reads as follows: TGTGCCAGCAGGCTAGCGTTAGATACGCAGTATTTT.